Presented here are 28 T cell receptor beta chains from one specimen sequenced in a study of monozygotic twins with inflammatory bowel disease. TCRdb re-called the 5' RACE reads; one entry per CDR3 protein, DNA not given. Recorded for this sample: approximately 200,000 distinct CDR3 sequences. Sample: blood. Every receptor here comes from a human donor with ulcerative colitis or Crohn's disease, or a healthy co-twin of an affected twin (not recorded which).

The chain has TRBV4-1 and TRBJ1-5; TCRdb names TRBD1, which stays unverified in the absence of DNA. The CDR3 length is 14 residues. Germline CDR1 is MGHRA and CDR2 is YSYEKL. CDR3: CASSLGGAGQPQHF.

This chain uses TRBV20-1 with TRBJ1-2; the TRBD1 assignment by TCRdb is unverifiable without DNA. The CDR3 has 12 residues. CDR1 DFQATT and CDR2 SNEGSKA come from the germline V gene (reference sequence). CDR3 sequence reads: CSASSGMDGYTF.

V is TRBV29-1 and J is TRBJ1-5. Germline-derived CDR1 and CDR2 are SQVTM and ANQGSEA. The CDR3 totals 13 residues. The CDR3 loop reads CSVQWGGDQPQHF.

The rearrangement uses TRBV28 and TRBJ2-7; TCRdb returns TRBD1, unconfirmable since there is no DNA. CDR3 length: 14 amino acids. CDR1 and CDR2 (germline): MDHEN, SYDVKM. This CDR3 reads CASSLSGGRYEQYF. Combining the CDR3 with reference TRBV28 and TRBJ2-7 gives the whole variable domain DVKVTQSSRYLVKRTGEKVFLECVQDMDHENMFWYRQDPGLGLRLIYFSYDVKMKEKGDIPEGYSVSREKKERFSLILESASTNQTSMYLCASSLSGGRYEQYFGPGTRLTVT.

J is TRBJ1-2 and V is TRBV15. Germline CDR1 is LNHNV and CDR2 is YYDKDF (reference sequence). The CDR3 length is 15 residues. CDR3 sequence reads: CATSRDALPNYGYTF.

V gene TRBV12-3 or TRBV12-4 combines with J gene TRBJ1-2; TCRdb's D gene call, TRBD1, goes unchecked for lack of DNA. This CDR3 spans 12 amino acids. The CDR3 sequence: CASSSSSGGYTF.

V is TRBV7-2 and J is TRBJ1-2; lacking DNA, the TRBD1 call made by TCRdb goes unchecked. Per germline, CDR1 SGHTA and CDR2 FQGNSA. The CDR3 covers 14 residues. CDR3 residues: CASTVQRQGNGYTF.

The chain is built from TRBV20-1 and TRBJ1-1; TCRdb proposes TRBD1, but this gene call is untestable without DNA. Germline values: CDR1 DFQATT, CDR2 SNEGSKA (reference sequence). CDR3 size: 14 residues. The CDR3 sequence: CTILRTAGGTEAFF.

The V call is TRBV6-5, the J call TRBJ1-1; TCRdb calls TRBD1, which cannot be checked without DNA. CDR3 length: 16 amino acids. CDR1 and CDR2 (germline): MNHEY, SVGAGI. CDR3 sequence reads: CASSYLTVATGTEAFF.

The chain couples TRBV20-1 to TRBJ2-2; TCRdb returns TRBD2, unconfirmable since there is no DNA. The germline V gene encodes CDR1 DFQATT and CDR2 SNEGSKA (reference sequence). The CDR3 loop spans 16 amino acids. The CDR3: CSARVEAPRGTGELFF.

The chain combines TRBV29-1 with TRBJ2-7; TCRdb's assignment of TRBD2 cannot be checked, as there is no DNA. Germline V gene sequence: CDR1 SQVTM, CDR2 ANQGSEA. This CDR3 has 13 residues. CDR3 amino acids: CSVGAGPIYEQYF.

This chain links TRBV5-1 with TRBJ2-7; TCRdb returns TRBD2, unconfirmable since there is no DNA. The CDR3 is 14 residues long. Germline lookup yields CDR1 SGHRS and CDR2 YFSETQ. This CDR3 is CASRLAGGPEEQYF.

The chain recombines TRBV20-1 with TRBJ2-7. The CDR3 is 14 amino acids. Germline-derived CDR1 and CDR2 are DFQATT and SNEGSKA (reference sequence). CDR3: CSARGDGGSYEQYF.

The chain couples TRBV27 to TRBJ2-1; TCRdb returns TRBD2, unconfirmable since there is no DNA. Germline values: CDR1 MNHEY, CDR2 SMNVEV (reference sequence). The CDR3 covers 13 residues. CDR3 region: CASRGEGLSEQFF.

This rearrangement joins TRBV6-1 to TRBJ1-2; with no DNA, the TCRdb D assignment of TRBD1 cannot be verified. CDR1 is MNHNS and CDR2 is SASEGT in the germline V gene. The CDR3 spans 14 residues. The CDR3 is CASGDRGHNYGYTF.

V gene TRBV20-1 combines with J gene TRBJ2-7; lacking DNA, the TRBD2 call made by TCRdb goes unchecked. This CDR3 has 14 amino acids. CDR1 DFQATT and CDR2 SNEGSKA come from the germline V gene (reference sequence). CDR3 residues: CSAWTSGRPYEQYF.

The chain joins TRBV28 to TRBJ1-1. Germline V gene lookup returns CDR1 MDHEN and CDR2 SYDVKM. This CDR3 is 15 amino acids long. The CDR3 sequence: CASSFGDRLNTEAFF.

This chain joins TRBV7-9 and TRBJ2-3. Germline lookup yields CDR1 SEHNR and CDR2 FQNEAQ (reference sequence). The CDR3 contains 12 residues. The CDR3 sequence: CASSTRTDTQYF.

The chain is built from TRBV7-9 and TRBJ2-2. The V gene's germline CDR1 is SEHNR and CDR2 FQNEAQ (reference sequence). This CDR3 has 13 residues. The CDR3 protein is CASSLLATGELFF.

The chain has TRBV10-3 and TRBJ2-3; TCRdb calls TRBD2, which cannot be checked without DNA. The CDR3 extends over 16 amino acids. Germline V gene lookup returns CDR1 ENHRY and CDR2 SYGVKD. The CDR3 protein is CAISESRLAGGLTQYF.

This chain joins TRBV5-1 and TRBJ2-5; TCRdb's D call, TRBD1, is unchecked because there is no DNA. CDR3 length: 15 residues. The germline CDR1 and CDR2 sequences are SGHRS and YFSETQ. CDR3 residues: CASSLEGRSQETQYF.

The chain links TRBV15 to TRBJ1-2. Germline CDR1 and CDR2: LNHNV and YYDKDF (reference sequence). The CDR3 spans 15 residues. The CDR3 here is CATSRDTQSLYGYTF.

The V and J genes are TRBV24-1 and TRBJ1-5; TCRdb indicates TRBD1, and absent DNA this call remains unverified. Germline V gene lookup returns CDR1 KGHDR and CDR2 SFDVKD. The CDR3 spans 17 residues. The CDR3 loop reads CATSDFRDRTREQPQHF.

The CDR3 loop is CASSRRGVTDGSPLHF. This sequence joins TRBV4-1 and TRBJ1-6; TCRdb outputs TRBD1, but without DNA this stays unchecked. The CDR3 totals 16 residues. The germline V gene encodes CDR1 MGHRA and CDR2 YSYEKL.

The chain employs TRBV4-2 and TRBJ2-7. CDR3 length: 15 amino acids. Germline V gene data show CDR1 as LGHNA and CDR2 as YNFKEQ. The CDR3 region is CASSQDLTSAYEQYF.

The chain combines TRBV5-1 with TRBJ2-7; TCRdb calls TRBD1, which cannot be checked without DNA. This CDR3 has 14 amino acids. In germline, CDR1 is SGHRS, CDR2 YFSETQ. CDR3 in amino acids: CASSFLDRGYEQYF.

The chain is built from TRBV2 and TRBJ1-2; the D gene TCRdb calls, TRBD1, cannot be checked with no DNA. Germline CDR1 SNHLY, CDR2 FYNNEI. The CDR3 has 14 residues. The CDR3 is CASSAQGAVYGYTF.

The chain recombines TRBV28 with TRBJ1-1. The CDR3 is 13 amino acids. The V gene's germline CDR1 is MDHEN and CDR2 SYDVKM. CDR3 sequence reads: CASSRYQNTEAFF. Variable domain in full (rest from reference TRBV28 and TRBJ1-1): DVKVTQSSRYLVKRTGEKVFLECVQDMDHENMFWYRQDPGLGLRLIYFSYDVKMKEKGDIPEGYSVSREKKERFSLILESASTNQTSMYLCASSRYQNTEAFFGQGTRLTVV.